The 15 T cell receptor beta chains listed next were all sequenced from one sample in a study of CD8+ T cells in alopecia areata. As the sequencing template, cDNA was produced by extracting RNA and reverse transcribing it. Clones were read by immunoSEQ multiplex PCR, and TCRdb kept only the in-frame ones, dropping some. Of 100,000 to 120,000 clones detected, 50% to 60% appear once; the ten largest clones hold 23%. The sequencing input was NKG2D-low CD8+ T cells sorted from blood. The receptors were gathered from a human donor with alopecia areata.

This chain uses TRBV2 with TRBJ1-5, with D possibly TRBD1 on 6 matching bases. V dropped 6 bases and J dropped 2 bases, with 11 bases sitting between them. Germline assignment: CDR1 SNHLY and CDR2 FYNNEI. This CDR3 has 14 amino acids. The DNA of the CDR3 is TGTGCCAGCAGAGAGGGGGGCGGCAATCAGCCCCAGCATTTT. The encoded protein is CASREGGGNQPQHF.

The CDR3: CASSQVRNYGYTF. In nucleotides, the CDR3 is TGTGCCAGCAGCCAAGTCAGAAACTATGGCTACACCTTC. The rearrangement uses TRBV14 and TRBJ1-2, with D unclear. Trimming stripped 1 base from V and 2 bases from J, with 5 bases between. Germline CDR1 reads SGHDN; CDR2 reads FVKESK. The CDR3 covers 13 residues.

This rearrangement joins TRBV6-5 to TRBJ2-7; 7 bases align to TRBD2. CDR1 is MNHEY, CDR2 SVGAGI, per germline. After removal of 5 bases from V and 7 bases from J, the junction contained 14 bases not matched to a gene. The CDR3 runs to 15 residues. CDR3 bases: TGTGCCAGCAGTAACCCGAGGGGCGGGGGTAAGGAGCAGTACTTC. This encodes CASSNPRGGGKEQYF.

V usage is TRBV19 and J usage is TRBJ2-5, with 7 bases fitting TRBD2. The CDR3 spans 13 residues. Germline V gene lookup returns CDR1 LNHDA and CDR2 SQIVND (reference sequence). Trimming took 3 bases from V and 5 from J; bases not matched to a gene: 3. The CDR3 reads CASSISGGETQYF. In DNA form, the CDR3 reads TGTGCCAGTAGTATTTCGGGAGGTGAGACCCAGTACTTC.

This clone was detected a few times. The chain employs TRBV7-2 and TRBJ2-7; 14 nucleotides line up with TRBD2. Losses at the gene ends were 1 base for V and 3 bases for J; bases not matched to a gene: 8. The CDR3 is made up of 18 amino acids. CDR1 and CDR2 (germline): SGHTA, FQGNSA. CDR3 amino acids: CASSLDPATSGRDYEQYF. CDR3 coding DNA: TGTGCCAGCAGCTTAGACCCAGCGACTAGCGGGAGGGACTACGAGCAGTACTTC.

The V gene is TRBV7-9, the J gene TRBJ2-7; no definite D call. CDR3 size: 13 residues. Germline V gene data show CDR1 as SEHNR and CDR2 as FQNEAQ (reference sequence). The V end was cut by 1 base, the J end by 1 base, with 5 bases between. In DNA form, the CDR3 reads TGTGCCAGCAGCTTAGTCTCGTCCTACGAGCAGTACTTC. It yields the protein CASSLVSSYEQYF.

The chain recombines TRBV2 with TRBJ2-1; the match to TRBD2 covers 7 bases. Losses at the gene ends were 7 bases for V and 9 bases for J; bases not matched to a gene: 12. The CDR3 contains 14 residues. Germline V gives CDR1 SNHLY, CDR2 FYNNEI. The CDR3 nucleotides are TGTGCCAGCACATCGTATCGGGAGGAGGGTGAGCAGTTCTTC. Amino acids: CASTSYREEGEQFF.

This clone was detected a few times. The chain employs TRBV7-9 and TRBJ1-5, with TRBD1 matching 10 bases. CDR3 length equals 17 residues. Unmatched junction bases numbered 5, after V lost 0 bases and J lost 3 bases. Germline lookup yields CDR1 SEHNR and CDR2 FQNEAQ (reference sequence). The CDR3 reads CASSLALGQGFNQPQHF. CDR3 sequence (DNA): TGTGCCAGCAGCTTAGCGCTGGGACAGGGGTTCAATCAGCCCCAGCATTTT. The full variable domain, in which reference TRBV7-9 and TRBJ1-5 provide the parts outside the CDR3, is DTGVSQNPRHKITKRGQNVTFRCDPISEHNRLYWYRQTLGQGPEFLTYFQNEAQLEKSRLLSDRFSAERPKGSFSTLEIQRTEQGDSAMYLCASSLALGQGFNQPQHFGDGTRLSIL.

The chain couples TRBV6-5 to TRBJ1-4; 7 bases fit TRBD1. The germline gives CDR1 MNHEY, CDR2 SVGAGI. V shed 0 bases, J shed 8 bases, and the junction held 6 bases outside the gene matches. The CDR3 is 15 amino acids. CDR3 nucleotide sequence: TGTGCCAGCAGTTACTCGACAGGGTTCGGGGAAAAACTGTTTTTT. Its protein product is CASSYSTGFGEKLFF.

The V and J genes are TRBV13 and TRBJ2-7; unclear D gene. Trimming left V 0 bases short and J 6 bases short, with 6 bases between. The germline V gene has CDR1 PRHDT and CDR2 FYEKMQ (reference sequence). CDR3 length equals 12 residues. The chain's CDR3 is CASSLGRTEQYF. CDR3 nucleotides: TGTGCCAGCAGCTTAGGGAGGACCGAGCAGTACTTC. Looking up the rest from reference TRBV13 and TRBJ2-7 gives the full variable domain: AAGVIQSPRHLIKEKRETATLKCYPIPRHDTVYWYQQGPGQDPQFLISFYEKMQSDKGSIPDRFSAQQFSDYHSELNMSSLELGDSALYFCASSLGRTEQYFGPGTRLTVT.

The chain is built from TRBV11-2 and TRBJ2-1; D might be TRBD1 (5 bases). Looked up from germline, CDR1 is SGHAT and CDR2 is FQNNGV. The CDR3 is 12 residues long. The ends were cut back, 4 bases at V and 6 bases at J, with 7 bases in the middle. The CDR3 nucleotides read TGTGCCAGCAGCTCCGACAGCAATGAGCAGTTCTTC. Translating gives CASSSDSNEQFF.

The rearrangement uses TRBV4-1 and TRBJ2-5; possibly TRBD2 for D (6 bases). Trimming left V 2 bases short and J 2 bases short, with 9 bases between. The germline V gene has CDR1 MGHRA and CDR2 YSYEKL. The CDR3 contains 14 residues. CDR3 DNA sequence: TGCGCCAGCAGCCAATTCGGGGGACAAGAGACCCAGTACTTC. This translates into CASSQFGGQETQYF.

V gene TRBV28 combines with J gene TRBJ1-2, with 11 bases identical to TRBD1. The ends lost 10 bases at V and 0 bases at J; junction bases unmatched: 10. The CDR3 consists of 16 residues. The germline V gene encodes CDR1 MDHEN and CDR2 SYDVKM. The CDR3 loop is CAIGQGARTSNYGYTF. For the CDR3, the DNA is TGTGCCATAGGACAGGGGGCACGAACCTCTAACTATGGCTACACCTTC.

The CDR3 bases are TGTGCCTGGAGACACAGGGGACTCACTGAAGCTTTCTTT. It codes for CAWRHRGLTEAFF. The chain links TRBV30 to TRBJ1-1; 7 bases line up with TRBD1. With V trimmed by 3 bases and J by 4 bases, 5 bases remained unmatched. The length of the CDR3 is 13 residues. Looked up from germline, CDR1 is GTSNPN and CDR2 is SVGIG (reference sequence).

This sequence joins TRBV4-2 and TRBJ2-5; 11 nucleotides agree with TRBD2. With V trimmed by 4 bases and J by 5 bases, 6 bases remained unmatched. The CDR3 runs 15 residues. Looked up from germline, CDR1 is LGHNA and CDR2 is YNFKEQ. The CDR3 coding sequence is TGTGCCAGCAGCCTACTAGCGGGAGCCGGGGAGACCCAGTACTTC. Encoded protein: CASSLLAGAGETQYF.